Below, one TCR beta chain is given with its context. Its antigen specificity is not known. No base quality information exists; no much larger clone differs at one position. The data belong to a study of blood T cell repertoires in COVID-19 (TCRdb year 2020). Describing the broader study: The collaborator samples originated in the United States, Italy and Spain and spanned the acute and convalescent phases of COVID-19. Samples came from the ongoing ImmuneRACE study (first 160 participants) plus 1,254 subjects from 6 global collaborators. Deeply sampled blood TCRbeta repertoires from subjects exposed to, actively infected with, or recovered from COVID-19 were included in the dataset. Sample metadata almost always included a de-identified subject ID, COVID-19 status, age in years and sex. The material from the prospective study consisted of cDNA or gDNA derived from T cells, B-cell-depleted T cells, or PBMCs. The repertoires were released in a freely available public database intended as a resource for research on the immune response to SARS-CoV-2. Where available, HLA class I and class II types were taken from metadata supplied by the sample provider and were not determined by assay-based typing.

General study outcomes and caveats: Clinical and demographic metadata were provided uncurated, with the amount varying by source and participant.

Per the germline V gene, MNHEY is the CDR1 and SVGAGI is the CDR2. Deletion took 9 bases off V and 4 bases off J, with a span of 18 bases between the germline ends. The CDR3 goes from the cysteine to the phenylalanine over 14 residues. The kept DNA is CDR3 alone, 42 bases in frame from the first base. TCRbeta CDR3 regions were amplified from genomic DNA using the immunoSEQ Assay, a bias-controlled multiplex PCR. In the source study's methods: Within the assay, amplification of reference gene primers was used to estimate how many nucleated cells each sample contained. Sequence reads were collapsed and filtered to measure the absolute abundance of every unique TCRbeta CDR3 rearrangement. For each sample, productive Simpson clonality was calculated as the square root of Simpson's diversity index across productive rearrangements. Here the immuneACCESS table is served through TCRdb, limited to in-frame sequences with V and J called. Missing clones are a known gap in these copies; in checked studies unresolved V genes cover under half, and the rest lacks a known reason. That table is the source of V, J and clone size, and D and trimming were worked out from the DNA. Across this sample there are around 86,000 clones, with around 85% seen only once. 35% to 45% of the sample is held by the ten biggest clonotypes.

Each collaborating institution followed its own protocols to collect whole blood in K2EDTA tubes. Collaborator samples were shipped for TCRbeta analysis as frozen whole blood, isolated PBMCs, or DNA extracted from either sample type. The source of this sequence is a man aged 80 or over with acute or convalescent COVID-19. The chain joins TRBV6-5 to TRBJ1-2; TRBD1 is perhaps the D gene, given 6 matching bases. The sequenced sample was peripheral blood. The base sequence is TGTGCCAGTCGACAGGAGCCGATGAGCTATGGCTACACCTTC. It encodes CASRQEPMSYGYTF.